The 5 T cell receptor beta chains in this list originate from one sample, sequenced in a study of T cell responses to AZD1222 COVID-19 vaccine. Assay: immunoSEQ multiplex PCR; the TCRdb copy retains only in-frame clones and omits some. In the table there are 120,000 to 150,000 clones, roughly 86% of which are singletons. Sample: peripheral blood, taken 28 days after the second AZD1222 dose. The receptor source for this set is an adult who received the AZD1222 COVID-19 vaccine.

This chain links TRBV12-3 or TRBV12-4 with TRBJ1-1; tentative D call: TRBD1 (5 bases). There are 11 residues in the CDR3. V was pared by 3 bases and J by 8 bases, with 7 bases between. CDR3 bases: TGTGCCAGCAGTTTCGAGGGGGAAGCTTTCTTT. This codes for CASSFEGEAFF.

This rearrangement joins TRBV11-2 to TRBJ2-7; D unclear. The germline gives CDR1 SGHAT, CDR2 FQNNGV. The CDR3 extends over 16 amino acids. The V and J ends lost 0 bases and 0 bases respectively, with 12 bases between them. This chain's CDR3 is CASSLDFPQSSYEQYF. DNA of the CDR3: TGTGCCAGCAGCTTAGATTTCCCCCAAAGCTCCTACGAGCAGTACTTC.

The chain couples TRBV5-8 to TRBJ2-5; D is unresolved. The germline V gene encodes CDR1 SGHTS and CDR2 YDEGEE. This CDR3 has 11 residues. V lost 4 bases, J lost 2 bases, and 3 bases lay in between. The CDR3 reads CASSPQETQYF. The CDR3 DNA follows: TGTGCCAGCAGCCCGCAAGAGACCCAGTACTTC.

The chain recombines TRBV6-5 with TRBJ1-1; D gene uncertain. This CDR3 is 13 amino acids long. CDR1 is MNHEY, CDR2 SVGAGI, per germline. V lost 8 bases and J lost 3, with 13 bases in between. This CDR3 reads CASGSLLHTEAFF. In DNA form, the CDR3 reads TGTGCCAGCGGGAGCCTTCTACACACTGAAGCTTTCTTT.

CDR3 loop: CASLPIGGSNQPQHF. The CDR3 DNA follows: TGTGCCAGCCTACCCATAGGGGGCTCCAATCAGCCCCAGCATTTT. The gene calls are TRBV28 and TRBJ1-5, with 7 positions matching TRBD1. Looked up from germline, CDR1 is MDHEN and CDR2 is SYDVKM. The ends lost 8 bases at V and 3 bases at J; junction bases unmatched: 10. The CDR3 spans 15 residues. The full variable domain, completed using reference TRBV28 and TRBJ1-5, is DVKVTQSSRYLVKRTGEKVFLECVQDMDHENMFWYRQDPGLGLRLIYFSYDVKMKEKGDIPEGYSVSREKKERFSLILESASTNQTSMYLCASLPIGGSNQPQHFGDGTRLSIL.